The 5 T cell receptor beta chains given below trace back to one sample, sequenced in a study of blood T cell repertoires in COVID-19 (dated by TCRdb to the early 2020s). The method behind the library was the immunoSEQ multiplex PCR assay. The table was pulled from immuneACCESS by TCRdb, which kept in-frame rearrangements only. Such tables lose some clones; where checked, under half of the loss comes from unresolved V genes, and the rest has no known cause. Recorded for this sample are about 230,000 clones; approximately 82% of them occurred a single time. 2% to 3% of the sample is taken by the ten largest. Specimen: peripheral blood. These receptors came from a woman aged 70-85 years with active or convalescent COVID-19.

The rearrangement links TRBV6-5 to TRBJ2-2, with 7 bases aligning to TRBD1. V was pared by 2 bases and J by 1 base, with 4 bases of the junction left unmatched. Germline lookup yields CDR1 MNHEY and CDR2 SVGAGI. This CDR3 spans 16 amino acids. This CDR3 reads CASSYQTGWNTGELFF. The CDR3, as DNA: TGTGCCAGCAGTTACCAGACAGGGTGGAACACCGGGGAGCTGTTTTTT.

The chain couples TRBV5-1 to TRBJ1-4; the match to TRBD1 covers 9 bases. The CDR3 totals 18 residues. Germline assignment: CDR1 SGHRS and CDR2 YFSETQ. Unmatched junction bases numbered 10, after V lost 4 bases and J lost 0 bases. CDR3 in DNA: TGCGCCAGCAGCCAACGTCCGGGACAGGGCGCAACTAATGAAAAACTGTTTTTT. Translated: CASSQRPGQGATNEKLFF.

This rearrangement joins TRBV28 to TRBJ2-1; 13 positions agree with TRBD2. Looked up from germline, CDR1 is MDHEN and CDR2 is SYDVKM. Trimming at V came to 4 bases and at J to 7 bases, leaving 13 bases not matched to a gene. CDR3 length: 18 residues. The CDR3 region is CASSSNSLGTSGINEQFF. The CDR3 DNA is TGTGCCAGCAGTTCCAACTCACTCGGGACTAGCGGGATTAATGAGCAGTTCTTC.

This clone was detected only once. V and J are TRBV21-1 and TRBJ1-5; TRBD1, the table's D call, lacks a check against the DNA. TRBV21-1 is listed as a pseudogene. This CDR3 is built from 17 residues. As DNA, the CDR3 is TGTGCCAGCCGACAGTGCCCCAAGAATTATAGCAATCAGCCCCAGCATTTT. Translated: CASRQCPKNYSNQPQHF.

The rearrangement uses TRBV18 and TRBJ1-1; 7 bases align to TRBD1. The V gene end was trimmed by 1 base and the J gene end by 3 bases; junction bases not matched to a gene: 11. Germline CDR1 and CDR2: KGHSH and LQKENI. The CDR3 consists of 17 residues. The CDR3 loop is CASSPRLQGLWDTEAFF. For the CDR3, the DNA is TGTGCCAGCTCACCACGGCTACAGGGGTTATGGGACACTGAAGCTTTCTTT. The full variable domain, its missing parts supplied by reference TRBV18 and TRBJ1-1, is NAGVMQNPRHLVRRRGQEARLRCSPMKGHSHVYWYRQLPEEGLKFMVYLQKENIIDESGMPKERFSAEFPKEGPSILRIQQVVRGDSAAYFCASSPRLQGLWDTEAFFGQGTRLTVV.